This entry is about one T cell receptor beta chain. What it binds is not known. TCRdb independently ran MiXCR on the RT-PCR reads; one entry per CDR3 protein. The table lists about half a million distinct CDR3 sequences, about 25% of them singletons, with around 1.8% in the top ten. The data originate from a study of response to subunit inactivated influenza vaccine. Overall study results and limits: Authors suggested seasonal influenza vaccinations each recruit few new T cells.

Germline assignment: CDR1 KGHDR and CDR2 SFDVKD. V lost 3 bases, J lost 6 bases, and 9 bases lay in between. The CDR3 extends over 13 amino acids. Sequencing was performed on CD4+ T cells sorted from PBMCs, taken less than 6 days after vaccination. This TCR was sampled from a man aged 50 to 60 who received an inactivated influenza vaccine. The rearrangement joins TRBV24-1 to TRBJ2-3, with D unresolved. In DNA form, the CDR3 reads TGTGCCACCAGTGATCCAACTTGGGATACGCAGTATTTT. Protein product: CATSDPTWDTQYF.